This T cell receptor beta chain was documented in a study of blood T cell repertoires in COVID-19. Overall study: Italy, Spain and the United States were the sources of the convalescent and acute COVID-19 samples. Sources were T cells, B-cell-depleted T cells, or PBMCs; the material itself was cDNA or gDNA.

In the authors' methods: Amplification of reference gene primers provided the estimated nucleated cell counts. The table came from immunoSEQ multiplex PCR; TCRdb's copy has only in-frame clones and leaves some out. The DNA was the basis for D and trimming; V, J and clone size are from that table. Of 180,000 or so clones in the sample, around 87% were seen once. After removal of 2 bases from V and 7 bases from J, the junction contained 3 bases not matched to a gene. Germline V gene data show CDR1 as SGHTA and CDR2 as FQGNSA. There are 15 residues in the CDR3. The receptor was derived from a man aged 40-49 years with active or convalescent COVID-19. The sample comprised peripheral blood. V and J are TRBV7-2 and TRBJ1-6; 9 nucleotides match TRBD1. The CDR3 DNA reads TGTGCCAGCAGCTTAAGGGACAGGGTAAATTCACCCCTCCACTTT. Translation: CASSLRDRVNSPLHF.